This T cell receptor beta chain was recovered during a study of T cell repertoires in cytomegalovirus infection. As for the study in general: CMV epitopes used comprised recently identified HLA-C-restricted ones and well-studied HLA-B-restricted ones. Based on public TCR beta signatures, there were indications of CMV infection and of a matching HLA type.

From the reads, TCRdb called clonotypes with MiXCR, one entry per CDR3 protein. The sample has approximately 730,000 distinct CDR3 sequences, just under 30% seen once. Study-level points and caveats: Carriers of CMV plus the relevant HLA were identified by cumulative public TCR beta family frequency. HLA-C-restricted CMV clonotypes gave the most frequent clonotype in two of eight donors.

V lost 3 bases, J lost 5 bases, and 19 bases lay in between. Germline CDR1 and CDR2: WSHSY and SAAADI. The length of the CDR3 is 17 residues. In its sample, this clonotype was seen a few times. Its antigen is unknown. The source was cultured CD8+ T cells from PBMCs, collected from culture after CMV antigen stimulation. The sequence was collected from a human donor in good health (CMV status not recorded). Some clones in this sample may be carry-over from other donors' samples. This chain uses TRBV10-2 with TRBJ2-2; the D gene is possibly TRBD2 (6 bases). The CDR3 DNA reads TGCGCCAGCAGTGACCCTGGTGGAGGGCCTGCGACCGGGGAGCTGTTTTTT. This codes for CASSDPGGGPATGELFF.